The entry below gives a single T cell receptor (beta chain) sequence along with its context. Antigen unknown. None of the donors, who were healthy HIV-negative adults, had recently had acute infections or vaccinations. The record originates from a study of shared clonotypes between healthy human individuals. Study findings and constraints: Non-shared clonotypes had lower generation probabilities than those shared by all four donors. Among donors, the sharing of clonotypes was expected to be influenced by sequencing depth.

V was clipped by 8 bases and J by 1 base, with 12 bases between them. The CDR3 consists of 13 residues. Germline CDR1 MDHEN, CDR2 SYDVKM. Assay execution took place at the deep level. Sequencing was performed with immunoSEQ multiplex PCR; in TCRdb, only in-frame clones are kept and a portion is missing. The sample consists of roughly 520,000 clones, more than 95% of them appearing once. This TCR was sampled from a woman in her twenties or thirties in good health. Sequencing was performed on naive CD4+ T cells sorted from blood. Regarding subset: CD45RA+ positively selected. This chain joins TRBV28 and TRBJ2-7; D is uncertain. The CDR3 DNA reads TGTGCCAGCGAATTAGAGGCGTCCTACGAGCAGTACTTC. It yields the protein CASELEASYEQYF.